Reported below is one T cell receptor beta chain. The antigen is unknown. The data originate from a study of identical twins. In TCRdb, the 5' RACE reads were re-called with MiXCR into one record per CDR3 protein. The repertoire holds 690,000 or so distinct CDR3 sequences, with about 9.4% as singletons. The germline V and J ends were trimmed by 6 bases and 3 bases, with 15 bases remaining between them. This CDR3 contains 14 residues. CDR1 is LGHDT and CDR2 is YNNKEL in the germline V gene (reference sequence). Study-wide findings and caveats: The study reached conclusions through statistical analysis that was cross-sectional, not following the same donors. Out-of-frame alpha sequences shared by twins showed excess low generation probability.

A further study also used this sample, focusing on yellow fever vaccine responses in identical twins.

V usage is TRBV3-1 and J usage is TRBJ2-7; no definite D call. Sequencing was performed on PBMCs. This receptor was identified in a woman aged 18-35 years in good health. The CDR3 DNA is TGTGCCAGCAGTATTGGACCAGCCCACTACGAGCAGTACTTC. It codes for CASSIGPAHYEQYF.